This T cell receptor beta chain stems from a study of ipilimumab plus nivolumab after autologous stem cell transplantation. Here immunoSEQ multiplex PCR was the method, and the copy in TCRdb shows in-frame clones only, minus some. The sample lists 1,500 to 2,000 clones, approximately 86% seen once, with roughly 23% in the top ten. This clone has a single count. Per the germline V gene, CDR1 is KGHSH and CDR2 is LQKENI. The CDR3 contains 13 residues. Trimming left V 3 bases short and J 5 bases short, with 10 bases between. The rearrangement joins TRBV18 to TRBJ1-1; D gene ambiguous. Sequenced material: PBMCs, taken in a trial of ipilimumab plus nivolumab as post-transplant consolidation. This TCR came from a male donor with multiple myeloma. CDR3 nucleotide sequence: TGTGCCAGCTCACCGCCGGTGAGGACTGAAGCTTTCTTT. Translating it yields CASSPPVRTEAFF.